Listed below are T cell receptor beta chains from one sample, sequenced in a study of OX40 agonist ivuxolimab in advanced cancers. TCRdb's copy holds only in-frame clones and misses some; the assay was immunoSEQ multiplex PCR. The sample lists tens of thousands of clones, over 70% occurring once. This specimen was CD4+ or CD8+ T cells sorted from blood, taken in a trial of the OX40 agonist ivuxolimab. These receptors were collected from an adult with an advanced solid tumor such as melanoma, head and neck, liver or kidney cancer. Both conserved end residues are part of each CDR3. Each record gives: V gene, J gene, D gene, clone size, CDR3 protein, CDR3 DNA. A D gene is named only where the DNA matches it firmly. Rows may omit the clone size; those that give it use once, few, many or a size class.

v_call: TRBV12-5
j_call: TRBJ2-7
d_call: NA
clone_size: NA
cdr3_aa: CASGSGYEQYF
cdr3_nt: TGTGCTAGTGGTTCGGGCTACGAGCAGTACTTC

v_call: TRBV15
j_call: TRBJ2-7
d_call: NA
clone_size: once
cdr3_aa: CATSRERTATYEQYF
cdr3_nt: TGTGCCACCAGCAGAGAGCGGACGGCTACCTACGAGCAGTACTTC

v_call: TRBV6-1
j_call: TRBJ1-5
d_call: NA
clone_size: NA
cdr3_aa: CASSELIQGPNQPQHF
cdr3_nt: TGTGCCAGCAGTGAGTTAATTCAGGGCCCCAATCAGCCCCAGCATTTT

v_call: TRBV29-1
j_call: TRBJ2-1
d_call: NA
clone_size: NA
cdr3_aa: CSATGSSYNEQFF
cdr3_nt: TGCAGCGCGACTGGGAGCTCCTACAATGAGCAGTTCTTC

v_call: TRBV7-7
j_call: TRBJ2-2
d_call: NA
clone_size: NA
cdr3_aa: CASSWTGGGELFF
cdr3_nt: TGTGCCAGCAGCTGGACCGGGGGCGGGGAGCTGTTTTTT

v_call: TRBV6-5
j_call: TRBJ1-2
d_call: NA
clone_size: NA
cdr3_aa: CASSPAMDGYTF
cdr3_nt: TGTGCCAGCAGCCCCGCGATGGATGGCTACACCTTC

v_call: TRBV6-5
j_call: TRBJ2-7
d_call: NA
clone_size: few
cdr3_aa: CATQGLDSYEQYF
cdr3_nt: TGTGCCACCCAGGGGCTAGACTCCTACGAGCAGTACTTC

v_call: TRBV7-9
j_call: TRBJ1-5
d_call: NA
clone_size: once
cdr3_aa: CASSTDLIQPQHF
cdr3_nt: TGTGCCAGCAGCACGGACCTTATCCAGCCCCAGCATTTT

v_call: TRBV25-1
j_call: TRBJ1-4
d_call: TRBD1
clone_size: few
cdr3_aa: CATAQGEHEKLFF
cdr3_nt: TGTGCCACCGCGCAGGGGGAACATGAAAAACTGTTTTTT

v_call: TRBV7-6
j_call: TRBJ2-1
d_call: NA
clone_size: NA
cdr3_aa: CASSFYGSYNEQFF
cdr3_nt: TGTGCCAGCAGCTTTTACGGCTCCTACAATGAGCAGTTCTTC

v_call: TRBV14
j_call: TRBJ2-1
d_call: NA
clone_size: NA
cdr3_aa: CASSHRGVVNEQFF
cdr3_nt: TGTGCCAGCAGCCACAGGGGCGTTGTCAATGAGCAGTTCTTC

v_call: TRBV11-2
j_call: TRBJ1-4
d_call: NA
clone_size: NA
cdr3_aa: CASSLGQNEKLFF
cdr3_nt: TGTGCCAGCAGCTTGGGACAAAATGAAAAACTGTTTTTT

v_call: TRBV7-3
j_call: TRBJ2-3
d_call: NA
clone_size: NA
cdr3_aa: CASSLITSRDTQYF
cdr3_nt: TGTGCCAGCAGCTTAATCACTAGTCGGGATACGCAGTATTTT

v_call: TRBV10-3
j_call: TRBJ2-7
d_call: NA
clone_size: NA
cdr3_aa: CAISESNWGQGYEQYF
cdr3_nt: TGTGCCATCAGTGAGTCGAATTGGGGGCAAGGCTACGAGCAGTACTTC

v_call: TRBV27
j_call: TRBJ2-1
d_call: TRBD1
clone_size: NA
cdr3_aa: CASNFLGTGHNEQFF
cdr3_nt: TGTGCCAGCAATTTTCTCGGGACAGGACACAATGAGCAGTTCTTC

v_call: TRBV19
j_call: TRBJ2-7
d_call: NA
clone_size: NA
cdr3_aa: CASIPGHIEGDYEQYF
cdr3_nt: TGTGCCAGTATCCCGGGACATATTGAGGGAGACTACGAGCAGTACTTC

v_call: TRBV5-1
j_call: TRBJ1-1
d_call: NA
clone_size: NA
cdr3_aa: CASSAPSGLNTEAFF
cdr3_nt: TGCGCCAGCAGTGCCCCCTCAGGCCTGAACACTGAAGCTTTCTTT

v_call: TRBV9
j_call: TRBJ2-3
d_call: TRBD2
clone_size: NA
cdr3_aa: CASSGNLAGDTDTQYF
cdr3_nt: TGTGCCAGCAGCGGAAATCTAGCGGGGGACACAGATACGCAGTATTTT

v_call: TRBV7-9
j_call: TRBJ2-2
d_call: TRBD2
clone_size: once
cdr3_aa: CASSIVLAGPTGELFF
cdr3_nt: TGTGCCAGCAGCATTGTTCTAGCGGGGCCGACCGGGGAGCTGTTTTTT

v_call: TRBV30
j_call: TRBJ2-3
d_call: NA
clone_size: few
cdr3_aa: CAWNRVGDTQYF
cdr3_nt: TGTGCCTGGAACAGGGTGGGAGATACGCAGTATTTT

v_call: TRBV9
j_call: TRBJ1-1
d_call: TRBD1
clone_size: NA
cdr3_aa: CASSDHRDRGRNTEAFF
cdr3_nt: TGTGCCAGCAGCGACCACCGGGACAGGGGTAGGAACACTGAAGCTTTCTTT

v_call: TRBV10-3
j_call: TRBJ2-1
d_call: TRBD2
clone_size: NA
cdr3_aa: CAISDGSGGFNEQFF
cdr3_nt: TGTGCCATCAGTGATGGTAGCGGGGGGTTTAATGAGCAGTTCTTC

v_call: TRBV4-2
j_call: TRBJ2-2
d_call: NA
clone_size: NA
cdr3_aa: CASSLLPDTGELFF
cdr3_nt: TGTGCCAGCAGCCTATTGCCTGACACCGGGGAGCTGTTTTTT

v_call: TRBV7-7
j_call: TRBJ2-1
d_call: NA
clone_size: few
cdr3_aa: CASSPSVQGNEQFF
cdr3_nt: TGTGCCAGCAGTCCATCTGTCCAGGGCAATGAGCAGTTCTTC

v_call: TRBV5-1
j_call: TRBJ1-2
d_call: NA
clone_size: NA
cdr3_aa: CASSLELLYGYTF
cdr3_nt: TGCGCCAGCAGCTTGGAGTTGCTCTATGGCTACACCTTC

v_call: TRBV28
j_call: TRBJ2-7
d_call: NA
clone_size: NA
cdr3_aa: CASSWAGYEQYF
cdr3_nt: TGTGCCAGCAGTTGGGCCGGATACGAGCAGTACTTC

v_call: TRBV27
j_call: TRBJ2-7
d_call: NA
clone_size: NA
cdr3_aa: CASSFVGGGGEQYF
cdr3_nt: TGTGCCAGCAGTTTTGTGGGGGGAGGGGGCGAGCAGTACTTC

v_call: TRBV6-5
j_call: TRBJ2-7
d_call: NA
clone_size: NA
cdr3_aa: CASRQGVEQYF
cdr3_nt: TGTGCCAGCCGGCAGGGAGTCGAGCAGTACTTC

v_call: TRBV7-9
j_call: TRBJ1-2
d_call: NA
clone_size: NA
cdr3_aa: CASSLPPGLVYGYTF
cdr3_nt: TGTGCCAGCAGCTTACCTCCGGGACTTGTCTATGGCTACACCTTC

v_call: TRBV5-6
j_call: TRBJ2-7
d_call: NA
clone_size: once
cdr3_aa: CASSAYGQSYEQYF
cdr3_nt: TGTGCCAGCAGCGCCTACGGACAAAGCTACGAGCAGTACTTC

v_call: TRBV6-5
j_call: TRBJ2-7
d_call: NA
clone_size: NA
cdr3_aa: CASSYSSAAYEQYF
cdr3_nt: TGTGCCAGCAGTTACTCGTCCGCGGCCTACGAGCAGTACTTC

v_call: TRBV2
j_call: TRBJ2-1
d_call: TRBD2
clone_size: once
cdr3_aa: CASSSGTIIYEQFF
cdr3_nt: TGTGCCAGCAGCAGCGGGACCATTATATATGAGCAGTTCTTC

v_call: TRBV6-1
j_call: TRBJ2-2
d_call: TRBD2
clone_size: few
cdr3_aa: CASSDVPGLAPTGELFF
cdr3_nt: TGTGCCAGCAGTGACGTCCCGGGACTAGCTCCCACCGGGGAGCTGTTTTTT

v_call: TRBV18
j_call: TRBJ2-7
d_call: NA
clone_size: NA
cdr3_aa: CASSLSGDYEQYF
cdr3_nt: TGTGCCAGCTCACTCAGCGGAGACTACGAGCAGTACTTC